Each of the 14 T cell receptor beta chains below was sequenced from the same sample in a study of control samples from healthy donors and cancer patients. This table comes from immunoSEQ multiplex PCR, and its TCRdb copy is limited to in-frame clones, with some not included. This sample has about 140,000 clones, with over 85% found just once. Sequenced material: blood. The source of these receptors is a man under 40 in good health.

This clone was observed once. This chain uses TRBV6-1 with TRBJ2-2; weak D call: TRBD1 (7 bases). The CDR3 spans 17 residues. Trimming stripped 2 bases from V and 4 bases from J, with 17 bases between. CDR1 is MNHNS, CDR2 SASEGT, per germline. The CDR3 nucleotides read TGTGCCAGCAGTGAATACCCGCCAGGGGGGTCCACCGGGGAGCTGTTTTTT. Translation gives CASSEYPPGGSTGELFF.

This sequence joins TRBV7-9 and TRBJ2-1; D remains unclear. The V and J ends lost 4 bases and 1 base respectively, with 14 bases between them. CDR3 size: 16 residues. Germline CDR1 and CDR2: SEHNR and FQNEAQ (reference sequence). CDR3 in amino acids: CASSYALKGSYNEQFF. CDR3 DNA sequence: TGTGCCAGCAGCTACGCATTGAAGGGATCCTACAATGAGCAGTTCTTC.

This chain connects TRBV23-1 to TRBJ2-1; 9 positions match TRBD2. TRBV23-1 is recorded as an ORF, its role being uncertain. V shed 1 base and J 4 bases; nucleotides not matched to a gene: 29. The CDR3 has 24 residues. The DNA of the CDR3 is TGCGCCAGCAGTCAATTAGTCTTACAGGACCCCGGGGCGACGGGACTAGCCGTATACAATGAGCAGTTCTTC. It is translated as CASSQLVLQDPGATGLAVYNEQFF.

The rearrangement uses TRBV27 and TRBJ1-6; 9 bases line up with TRBD1. The length of the CDR3 is 15 residues. The V segment lost 6 bases and the J segment 9 bases; nucleotides outside the gene matches: 9. Germline CDR1 is MNHEY and CDR2 is SMNVEV (reference sequence). In DNA form, the CDR3 reads TGTGCCAGCAGGATCAGCGGGACAGGGATTTCACCCCTCCACTTT. Its translation is CASRISGTGISPLHF.

CDR3 region: CASRGDSPGNTIYF. The CDR3 DNA sequence: TGTGCCAGTAGGGGGGATTCACCCGGGAACACCATATATTTT. The rearrangement links TRBV19 to TRBJ1-3; the D gene is possibly TRBD1 (5 bases). Trimming cost V 6 bases and J 7 bases, with 16 bases left between them. The CDR3 loop spans 14 amino acids. Germline CDR1 reads LNHDA; CDR2 reads SQIVND (reference sequence).

V usage is TRBV19 and J usage is TRBJ1-2; tentative D call: TRBD1 (6 bases). V was clipped by 8 bases and J by 8 bases, with 12 bases between them. The CDR3 loop spans 11 amino acids. Per the germline V gene, CDR1 is LNHDA and CDR2 is SQIVND (reference sequence). This CDR3 is CASLQGNGYTF. CDR3 sequence (DNA): TGTGCCAGTCTACAGGGTAACGGCTACACCTTC.

The CDR3 loop reads CASSQSPVRVGTGELFF. The CDR3, as DNA: TGCGCCAGCAGCCAATCCCCGGTCAGAGTTGGGACCGGGGAGCTGTTTTTT. V usage is TRBV4-1 and J usage is TRBJ2-2; D not certain. CDR1 is MGHRA and CDR2 is YSYEKL in the germline V gene. The length of the CDR3 is 17 residues. V dropped 2 bases and J dropped 5 bases, with 18 bases sitting between them.

This clone was observed once. The rearrangement joins TRBV6-5 to TRBJ1-2; D gene uncertain. In germline, CDR1 is MNHEY, CDR2 SVGAGI. This CDR3 is built from 13 residues. V lost 8 bases, J lost 4 bases, and 14 bases lay in between. CDR3 sequence reads: CASGVEGFYGYTF. Here the CDR3 DNA reads TGTGCCAGCGGGGTCGAGGGTTTCTATGGCTACACCTTC.

The chain combines TRBV2 with TRBJ2-7, with D hard to call. CDR1 is SNHLY and CDR2 is FYNNEI in the germline V gene. V lost 3 bases and J 12 bases, leaving 12 bases between the germline ends. This CDR3 is 11 amino acids long. The CDR3 nucleotides are TGTGCCAGCAGTGATAAACCCTTTGGGTACTTC. Translated, it gives CASSDKPFGYF.

V usage is TRBV5-1 and J usage is TRBJ2-4; D is unclear. Trimming stripped 7 bases from V and 0 bases from J, with 8 bases between. This CDR3 region has 13 residues. Germline CDR1 reads SGHRS; CDR2 reads YFSETQ. DNA for the CDR3: TGCGCCAGCGCTCCGGTAGCCAAAAACATTCAGTACTTC. Its protein product is CASAPVAKNIQYF.

J is TRBJ1-1 and V is TRBV18; D is undetermined. The length of the CDR3 is 13 residues. The V end was cut by 3 bases, the J end by 8 bases, with 13 bases between. Germline CDR1 and CDR2: KGHSH and LQKENI. CDR3 sequence reads: CASSPGVLPEAFF. CDR3 coding DNA: TGTGCCAGCTCACCGGGTGTTTTGCCAGAAGCTTTCTTT.

Here the CDR3 reads CAWSELNQPQHF. DNA of the CDR3: TGTGCCTGGAGTGAACTAAATCAGCCCCAGCATTTT. This rearrangement joins TRBV30 to TRBJ1-5, with D uncertain. V was trimmed by 1 base and J by 4 bases, leaving 5 bases between them. CDR1 is GTSNPN, CDR2 SVGIG, per germline (reference sequence). This CDR3 is built from 12 residues.

The chain joins TRBV5-1 to TRBJ1-1, with D possibly matching TRBD1 (5 bases). The CDR3 spans 15 residues. Trimming stripped 0 bases from V and 5 bases from J, with 14 bases between. The V gene's germline CDR1 is SGHRS and CDR2 YFSETQ. The CDR3 region has the DNA TGCGCCAGCAGCTTGGTAAGCGGGGCGAAGACTGAAGCTTTCTTT. Encoded protein: CASSLVSGAKTEAFF.

This clone was observed a single time. The rearrangement joins TRBV5-4 to TRBJ2-3, with a tentative D call TRBD2 (6 bases). The CDR3 is made up of 15 amino acids. The germline gives CDR1 SGHNT, CDR2 YYREEE (reference sequence). Trimming pared 5 bases from V and 4 bases from J, leaving 17 bases between. CDR3 sequence reads: CASSFGGSRADTQYF. CDR3 bases: TGTGCCAGCAGTTTTGGAGGGTCCCGGGCAGATACGCAGTATTTT.